The clone carrying this T cell receptor (beta chain) was found many times. Its cognate antigen is unknown. TCR beta CDR3 region amplification was performed from RNA transcripts. Primed by the HTBI set, a first-round RT-PCR was run on the TCR CDR3. TCRdb redid the calling of the multiplex PCR reads with MiXCR, one entry per CDR3 protein. The table shows 300,000 to 350,000 distinct CDR3 sequences, with 15% to 20% occurring only once. In patients aged 18 to 65, hyperthyroidism was newly diagnosed, with duration under 2 months. Investigators excluded patients with uncontrolled infection, other autoimmune disease, pregnancy or lactation. An approximately 10 ml volume of fresh peripheral blood provided the PBMCs. This entry is derived from a study of T cells in Graves' hyperthyroidism and ophthalmopathy. General study findings and limits: Peripheral blood also featured most of the thyroid clonotypes expanded above 0.001.

This CDR3 has 13 residues. The germline V gene encodes CDR1 MNHEY and CDR2 SMNVEV (reference sequence). V lost 2 bases, J lost 5 bases, and 7 bases lay in between. V is TRBV27 and J is TRBJ1-5; D gene unclear. The TCR comes from a woman between 45 and 60 years old with Graves' hyperthyroidism. Sequences were obtained from blood. The CDR3 DNA reads as TGTGCCAGCAGTTTAGCCACTCATCAGCCCCAGCATTTT. Translation gives CASSLATHQPQHF.